One and the same sample provided the 20 T cell receptor beta chains below, sequenced in a study of T cells in Graves' hyperthyroidism and ophthalmopathy. RNA transcripts served as the template for amplifying TCR beta CDR3 regions. The HTBI primer set was used in a first-round RT-PCR of the TCR CDR3. TCRdb independently ran MiXCR on the multiplex PCR reads; one entry per CDR3 protein. The sample lists roughly 99,000 distinct CDR3 sequences; 15% to 20% were seen once. The material sequenced was blood. The receptors were gathered from a woman between 50 and 59 years old with Graves' hyperthyroidism.

This clonotype was recorded at least ten times. This chain uses TRBV28 with TRBJ1-4, with 8 bases matching TRBD1. Germline assignment: CDR1 MDHEN and CDR2 SYDVKM. Unmatched junction bases numbered 8, after V lost 4 bases and J lost 7 bases. CDR3 length equals 15 residues. This CDR3 reads CASSSQGAGGEKLFF. The CDR3 DNA reads TGTGCCAGCAGTTCCCAGGGGGCTGGGGGTGAAAAACTGTTTTTT.

The chain employs TRBV5-1 and TRBJ2-7; 9 bases match TRBD1. After removal of 4 bases from V and 7 bases from J, the junction contained 6 bases not matched to a gene. The CDR3 consists of 13 residues. Germline CDR1 reads SGHRS; CDR2 reads YFSETQ. The CDR3 DNA follows: TGCGCCAGCAGCCCGACAGGGGGGTGGGAGCAGTACTTC. It encodes CASSPTGGWEQYF.

Ten or more counts support this clonotype. The chain has TRBV20-1 and TRBJ1-5; D remains ambiguous. Deletions cut 4 bases from V and 3 bases from J, with 10 bases between. This CDR3 contains 13 residues. Germline V gene sequence: CDR1 DFQATT, CDR2 SNEGSKA (reference sequence). CDR3 protein: CSANTAFNQPQHF. CDR3 nucleotide sequence: TGCAGTGCTAATACGGCCTTCAATCAGCCCCAGCATTTT.

This clonotype showed up many times. The chain is built from TRBV18 and TRBJ1-1; D is possibly TRBD1 (6 bases). The CDR3 length is 14 residues. The V end lost 6 bases, the J end lost 7 bases, and 18 bases lay between the germline ends. Germline-derived CDR1 and CDR2 are KGHSH and LQKENI. The CDR3 loop is CASSPGATPREAFF. The CDR3 DNA follows: TGTGCCAGCTCCCCGGGGGCAACACCCCGTGAAGCTTTCTTT.

The V and J genes are TRBV6-1 and TRBJ2-3, with 8 bases identical to TRBD2. This CDR3 contains 18 residues. V lost 7 bases and J lost 3; bases outside the gene matches: 18. CDR1 MNHNS and CDR2 SASEGT come from the germline V gene. CDR3 coding DNA: TGTGCCAGCAATGGTTGGGGCGAGCCGGGAGGGTATACAGATACGCAGTATTTT. This gives the protein CASNGWGEPGGYTDTQYF.

There are many counts of this clonotype. The CDR3 DNA sequence: TGTGCCAGCAGCGAACCGGGACAGGGGTTCAGCATGACTACGCAGTATTTT. Its translation is CASSEPGQGFSMTTQYF. J is TRBJ2-3 and V is TRBV9; 10 bases match TRBD1. This CDR3 region has 17 residues. V trimming: 3 bases; J trimming: 8 bases; junction bases outside the gene matches: 15. CDR1 and CDR2 from the germline V gene are SGDLS and YYNGEE.

This clonotype has a count of ten or more. The V call is TRBV29-1, the J call TRBJ2-2; D tentatively reads TRBD1 or TRBD2 (5 bases each). Germline V CDR1 and CDR2: SQVTM, ANQGSEA. The CDR3 is made up of 13 amino acids. The germline V and J ends were trimmed by 1 base and 7 bases, with 10 bases remaining between them. The CDR3 protein is CSVEVEGNGELFF. CDR3 bases: TGCAGCGTTGAAGTTGAGGGGAACGGGGAGCTGTTTTTT.

The table lists this clonotype with many counts. The rearrangement links TRBV19 to TRBJ1-5; possibly TRBD1 for D (6 bases). Trimming shortened V by 5 bases and J by 2 bases, and 13 bases separated the two germline ends. The length of the CDR3 is 15 residues. The germline CDR1 and CDR2 sequences are LNHDA and SQIVND (reference sequence). CDR3 coding DNA: TGTGCCAGTAGTGGTCGGGACACCCGCAATCAGCCCCAGCATTTT. Translation: CASSGRDTRNQPQHF.

At least ten counts were recorded for this clonotype. The chain has TRBV2 and TRBJ1-5, with TRBD1 identical over 9 bases. This CDR3 has 16 residues. The J segment lost 6 bases and the V segment lost 6 bases, leaving 12 bases of the junction unmatched. Germline V gene lookup returns CDR1 SNHLY and CDR2 FYNNEI. CDR3 amino acids: CASSRPGTGNSQPQHF. The CDR3 nucleotides are TGTGCCAGCAGCCGTCCCGGGACAGGGAATAGTCAGCCCCAGCATTTT. The whole variable domain, remainder taken from reference TRBV2 and TRBJ1-5, is EPEVTQTPSHQVTQMGQEVILRCVPISNHLYFYWYRQILGQKVEFLVSFYNNEISEKSEIFDDQFSVERPDGSNFTLKIRSTKLEDSAMYFCASSRPGTGNSQPQHFGDGTRLSIL.

This clonotype appeared many times. The J gene is TRBJ2-7, the V gene TRBV28; 10 bases are shared with TRBD2. With 4 bases clipped from V and 3 bases from J, the junction kept 9 bases outside the gene matches. The CDR3 extends over 16 amino acids. The germline gives CDR1 MDHEN, CDR2 SYDVKM. CDR3 coding DNA: TGTGCCAGCAGTTCCGGAGGTAGCGGGGGGATCTACGAGCAGTACGTC. Translating it yields CASSSGGSGGIYEQYV.

This clonotype came up many times. The chain has TRBV2 and TRBJ2-1; no reliable D call. Between the trimmed V and J ends, which lost 7 bases and 3 bases, there was a span of 16 bases. The CDR3 runs 15 residues. Germline assignment: CDR1 SNHLY and CDR2 FYNNEI. The CDR3 DNA is TGTGCCAGCACAGACTCGATTTACTACTACAATGAGCAGTTCTTC. It encodes CASTDSIYYYNEQFF.

This clonotype was seen a single time. The V gene is TRBV5-8, the J gene TRBJ1-4; the D is unclear. In germline, CDR1 is SGHTS, CDR2 YDEGEE. This CDR3 comprises 15 residues. Deletions cut 1 base from V and 4 bases from J, with 11 bases between. CDR3 nucleotide sequence: TGTGCCAGCAGCTTGTTGGCAGTTCTTAATGAAAAACTGTTTTTT. Encoded protein: CASSLLAVLNEKLFF.

This clonotype was seen at least ten times. This rearrangement joins TRBV5-1 to TRBJ2-7, with D perhaps matching TRBD1 (5 bases). Germline CDR1 reads SGHRS; CDR2 reads YFSETQ. V lost 4 bases to trimming and J lost 2 bases, with 19 bases between them. The CDR3 sequence is 16 residues long. The CDR3 protein is CASSIQGAPTPYEQYV. CDR3 DNA: TGCGCCAGCAGCATTCAAGGGGCCCCCACTCCCTACGAGCAGTACGTC.

This clonotype has at least ten counts. This chain uses TRBV28 with TRBJ2-5, with 7 bases matching TRBD1. This CDR3 is 13 amino acids long. J lost 3 bases, V lost 5 bases, and 3 bases had no gene match. CDR1 is MDHEN and CDR2 is SYDVKM in the germline V gene. The chain's CDR3 is CASSVGTEETQYF. The DNA of the CDR3 is TGTGCCAGCAGTGTAGGGACAGAAGAGACCCAGTACTTC.

In this sample, this clonotype turned up many times. In DNA form, the CDR3 reads TGTGCCACCAGTGATCAGAGCGGGATTCACCTCAATGAGCAGTTCTTC. This encodes CATSDQSGIHLNEQFF. The chain combines TRBV24-1 with TRBJ2-1; 7 positions agree with TRBD2. The CDR3 totals 16 residues. The V and J ends lost 3 bases and 6 bases, in that order; junction bases with no gene match: 10. Germline CDR1 reads KGHDR; CDR2 reads SFDVKD.

This chain links TRBV19 with TRBJ1-5; 7 bases are a match to TRBD1. Per germline, CDR1 LNHDA and CDR2 SQIVND (reference sequence). This CDR3 spans 13 amino acids. Trimming took 6 bases from V and 3 from J; bases not matched to a gene: 2. Written as DNA, the CDR3 is TGTGCCAGTAGCACAGGGGCCAATCAGCCCCAGCATTTT. It is translated as CASSTGANQPQHF.

This clonotype was seen at least ten times. The chain joins TRBV2 to TRBJ1-2; D is uncertain. Trimming took 7 bases from V and 4 from J, leaving 10 bases between them. Germline V gene data show CDR1 as SNHLY and CDR2 as FYNNEI. CDR3 length equals 12 residues. In DNA form, the CDR3 reads TGTGCCAGCATCGCCCGATCCTATGGCTACACCTTC. Amino acids: CASIARSYGYTF.

This clonotype has at least ten counts. The rearrangement joins TRBV28 to TRBJ2-5; 9 positions agree with TRBD1. CDR1 MDHEN and CDR2 SYDVKM come from the germline V gene. CDR3 size: 14 residues. With V trimmed by 4 bases and J by 5 bases, 5 bases remained unmatched. The DNA of the CDR3 is TGTGCCAGCAGTTGGGACAGGGAGATGGAGACCCAGTACTTC. Translated, it gives CASSWDREMETQYF.

This clonotype was detected many times. The DNA for the CDR3 is TGTGCCAGCAGCCTCACTAGCGGGAGAACCAATGAGCAGTTCTTC. This sequence encodes CASSLTSGRTNEQFF. The chain recombines TRBV6-1 with TRBJ2-1; 11 positions agree with TRBD2. The CDR3 has 15 amino acids. V lost 6 bases to trimming and J lost 6 bases; unmatched junction nucleotides: 7. Germline V gives CDR1 MNHNS, CDR2 SASEGT.

This clonotype turned up a few times. J is TRBJ2-5 and V is TRBV20-1; D ambiguous. Deletions cut 3 bases from V and 4 bases from J, with 3 bases between. The V gene's germline CDR1 is DFQATT and CDR2 SNEGSKA (reference sequence). The CDR3 is 10 residues long. CDR3 nucleotides: TGCAGTGCTAGGGCAGAGACCCAGTACTTC. Translation gives CSARAETQYF.